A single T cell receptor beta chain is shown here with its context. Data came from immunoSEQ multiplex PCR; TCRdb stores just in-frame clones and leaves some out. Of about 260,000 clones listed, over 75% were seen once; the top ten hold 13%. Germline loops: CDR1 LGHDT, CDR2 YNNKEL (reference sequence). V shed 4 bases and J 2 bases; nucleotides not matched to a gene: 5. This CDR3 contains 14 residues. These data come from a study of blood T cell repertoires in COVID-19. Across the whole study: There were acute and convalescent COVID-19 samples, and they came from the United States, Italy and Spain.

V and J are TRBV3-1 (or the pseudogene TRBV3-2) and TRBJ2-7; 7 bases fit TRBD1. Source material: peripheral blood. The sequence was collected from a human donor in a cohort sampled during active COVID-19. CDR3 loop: CASSPDRAPYEQYF. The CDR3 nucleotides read TGTGCCAGCAGCCCAGACAGGGCCCCCTACGAGCAGTACTTC.